The clone carrying this T cell receptor (beta chain) has only a few counts. This sample stems from a study of blood T cell repertoires in COVID-19. At the level of the study: Sites in the United States, Italy and Spain provided acute and convalescent COVID-19 samples. Sources were T cells, B-cell-depleted T cells, or PBMCs; the material itself was cDNA or gDNA.

Authors' methods: Estimates of nucleated cell counts were drawn from the amplification of reference gene primers. Libraries were prepared by immunoSEQ multiplex PCR; TCRdb keeps only in-frame clonotypes and omits some of them. The V and J calls and the clone size are those of that table, but D and trimming were determined from the DNA. The repertoire holds about 260,000 clones, approximately 82% seen once, with about 2% in the top ten. Germline lookup yields CDR1 SGHTA and CDR2 FQGNSA. The length of the CDR3 is 18 residues. The V and J ends lost 0 bases and 3 bases respectively, with 21 bases between them.

The clonotype comes from an elderly woman with acute or convalescent COVID-19. The rearrangement uses TRBV7-2 and TRBJ2-7; a possible D gene is TRBD2 (8 bases). The sequenced material came from peripheral blood. CDR3 region: CASSLAQGGSGRNYEQYF. The CDR3 coding sequence is TGTGCCAGCAGCTTAGCTCAGGGGGGGAGCGGGAGAAACTACGAGCAGTACTTC.